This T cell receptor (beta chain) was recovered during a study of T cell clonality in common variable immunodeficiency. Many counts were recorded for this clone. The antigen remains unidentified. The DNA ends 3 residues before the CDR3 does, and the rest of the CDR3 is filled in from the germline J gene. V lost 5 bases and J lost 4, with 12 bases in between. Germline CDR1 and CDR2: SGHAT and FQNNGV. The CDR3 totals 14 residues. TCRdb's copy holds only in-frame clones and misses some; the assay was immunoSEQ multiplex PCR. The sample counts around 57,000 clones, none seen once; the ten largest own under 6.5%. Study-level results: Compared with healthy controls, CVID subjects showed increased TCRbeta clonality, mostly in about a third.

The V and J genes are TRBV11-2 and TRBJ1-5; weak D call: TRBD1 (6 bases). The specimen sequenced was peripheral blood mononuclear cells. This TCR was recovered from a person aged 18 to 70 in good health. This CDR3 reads CASSQTGNNQPQHF. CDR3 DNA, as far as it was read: TGTGCCAGCAGCCAGACAGGCAATAATCAGCCC.